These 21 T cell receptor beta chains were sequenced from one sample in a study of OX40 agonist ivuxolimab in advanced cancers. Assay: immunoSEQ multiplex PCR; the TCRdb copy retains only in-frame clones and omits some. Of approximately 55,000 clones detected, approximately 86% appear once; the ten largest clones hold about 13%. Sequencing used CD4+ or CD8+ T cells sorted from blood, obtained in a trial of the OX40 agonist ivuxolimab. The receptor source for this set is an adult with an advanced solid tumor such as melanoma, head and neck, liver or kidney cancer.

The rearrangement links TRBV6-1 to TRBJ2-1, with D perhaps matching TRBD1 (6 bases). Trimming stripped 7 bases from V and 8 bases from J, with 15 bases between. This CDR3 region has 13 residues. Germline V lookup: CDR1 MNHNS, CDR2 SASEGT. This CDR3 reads CASMGRGDDEQFF. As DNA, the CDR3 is TGTGCCAGCATGGGCAGGGGTGACGATGAGCAGTTCTTC.

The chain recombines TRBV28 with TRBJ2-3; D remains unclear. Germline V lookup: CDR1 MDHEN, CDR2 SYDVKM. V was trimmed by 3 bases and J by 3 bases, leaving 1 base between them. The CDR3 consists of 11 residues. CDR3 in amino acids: CASSFTDTQYF. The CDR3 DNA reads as TGTGCCAGCAGTTTTACAGATACGCAGTATTTT.

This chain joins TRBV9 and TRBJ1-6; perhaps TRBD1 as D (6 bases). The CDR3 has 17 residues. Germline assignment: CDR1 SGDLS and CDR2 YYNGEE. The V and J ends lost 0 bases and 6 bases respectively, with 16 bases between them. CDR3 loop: CASSVEDGGPTNSPLHF. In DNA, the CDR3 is TGTGCCAGCAGCGTAGAGGACGGGGGGCCCACTAATTCACCCCTCCACTTT.

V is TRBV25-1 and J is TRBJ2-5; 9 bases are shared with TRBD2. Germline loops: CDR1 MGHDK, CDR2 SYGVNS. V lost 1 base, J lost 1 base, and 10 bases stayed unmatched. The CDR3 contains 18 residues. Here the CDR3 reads CASSEFPSGIPTQETQYF. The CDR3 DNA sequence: TGTGCCAGCAGTGAATTCCCTAGCGGGATACCGACCCAAGAGACCCAGTACTTC.

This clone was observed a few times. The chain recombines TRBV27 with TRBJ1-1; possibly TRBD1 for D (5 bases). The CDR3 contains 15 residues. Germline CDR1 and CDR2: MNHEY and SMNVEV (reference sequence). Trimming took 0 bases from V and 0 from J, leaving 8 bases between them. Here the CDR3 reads CASSLSTELNTEAFF. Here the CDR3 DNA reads TGTGCCAGCAGTTTATCGACAGAGTTGAACACTGAAGCTTTCTTT.

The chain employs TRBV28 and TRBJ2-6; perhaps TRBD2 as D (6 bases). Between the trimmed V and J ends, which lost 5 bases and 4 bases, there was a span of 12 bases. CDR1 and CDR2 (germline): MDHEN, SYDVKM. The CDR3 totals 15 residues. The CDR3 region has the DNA TGTGCCAGCAGTCGGAGGGTCTCAGGGGCCAACGTCCTGACTTTC. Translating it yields CASSRRVSGANVLTF. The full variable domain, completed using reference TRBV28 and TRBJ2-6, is DVKVTQSSRYLVKRTGEKVFLECVQDMDHENMFWYRQDPGLGLRLIYFSYDVKMKEKGDIPEGYSVSREKKERFSLILESASTNQTSMYLCASSRRVSGANVLTFGAGSRLTVL.

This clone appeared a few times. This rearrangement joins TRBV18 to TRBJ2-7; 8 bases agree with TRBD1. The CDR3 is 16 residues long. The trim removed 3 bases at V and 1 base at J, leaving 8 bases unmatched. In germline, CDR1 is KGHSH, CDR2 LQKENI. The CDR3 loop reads CASSPVDRARSYEQYF. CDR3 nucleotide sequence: TGTGCCAGCTCACCCGTGGACAGGGCGCGTTCCTACGAGCAGTACTTC.

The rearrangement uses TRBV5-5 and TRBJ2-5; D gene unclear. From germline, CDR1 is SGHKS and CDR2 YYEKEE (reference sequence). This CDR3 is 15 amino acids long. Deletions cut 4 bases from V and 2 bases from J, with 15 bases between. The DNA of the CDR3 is TGTGCCAGCAGCCCTCCGGGTAGGCGACAAGAGACCCAGTACTTC. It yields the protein CASSPPGRRQETQYF.

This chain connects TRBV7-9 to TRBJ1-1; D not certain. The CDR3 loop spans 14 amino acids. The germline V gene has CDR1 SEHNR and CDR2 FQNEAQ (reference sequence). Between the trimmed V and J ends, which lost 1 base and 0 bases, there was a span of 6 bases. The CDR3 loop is CASSLGLLNTEAFF. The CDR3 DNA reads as TGTGCCAGCAGCTTAGGACTTTTGAACACTGAAGCTTTCTTT.

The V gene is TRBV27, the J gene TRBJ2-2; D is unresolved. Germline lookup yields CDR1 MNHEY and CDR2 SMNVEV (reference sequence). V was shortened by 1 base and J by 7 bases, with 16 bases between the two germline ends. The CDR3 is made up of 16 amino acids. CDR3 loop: CASSLYLTPKGGELFF. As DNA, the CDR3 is TGTGCCAGCAGTTTATATCTTACTCCCAAGGGCGGGGAGCTGTTTTTT.

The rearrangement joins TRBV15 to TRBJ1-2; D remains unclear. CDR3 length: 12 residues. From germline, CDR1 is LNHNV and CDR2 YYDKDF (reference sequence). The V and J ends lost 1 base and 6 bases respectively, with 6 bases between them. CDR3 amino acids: CATSRGGNGYTF. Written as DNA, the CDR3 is TGTGCCACCAGCAGAGGAGGTAATGGCTACACCTTC.

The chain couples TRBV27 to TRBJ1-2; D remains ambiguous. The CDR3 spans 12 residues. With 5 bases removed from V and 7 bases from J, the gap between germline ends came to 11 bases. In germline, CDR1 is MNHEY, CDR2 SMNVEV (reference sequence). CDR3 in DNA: TGTGCCAGCAGTCCTCTGGCTGGTGGCTACACCTTC. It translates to CASSPLAGGYTF.

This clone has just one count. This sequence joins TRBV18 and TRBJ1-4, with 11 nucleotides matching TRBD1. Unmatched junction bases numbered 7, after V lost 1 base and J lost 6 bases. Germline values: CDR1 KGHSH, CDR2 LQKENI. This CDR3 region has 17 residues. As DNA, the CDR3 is TGTGCCAGCTCACCACTACTTCTGGGACAGGGGGATGAAAAACTGTTTTTT. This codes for CASSPLLLGQGDEKLFF.

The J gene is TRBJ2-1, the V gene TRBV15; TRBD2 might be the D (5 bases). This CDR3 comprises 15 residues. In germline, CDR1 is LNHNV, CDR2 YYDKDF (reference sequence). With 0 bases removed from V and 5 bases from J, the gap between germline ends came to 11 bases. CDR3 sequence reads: CATSRDGSSHNEQFF. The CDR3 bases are TGTGCCACCAGCAGAGATGGGAGTTCACACAATGAGCAGTTCTTC.

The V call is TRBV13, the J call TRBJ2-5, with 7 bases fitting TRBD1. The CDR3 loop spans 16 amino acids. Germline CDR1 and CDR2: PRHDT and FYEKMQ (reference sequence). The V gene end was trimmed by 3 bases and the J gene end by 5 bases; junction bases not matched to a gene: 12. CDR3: CASSFRRDRRGETQYF. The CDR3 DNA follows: TGTGCCAGCAGCTTTCGACGGGACAGAAGAGGGGAGACCCAGTACTTC. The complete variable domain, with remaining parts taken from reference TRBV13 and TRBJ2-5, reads AAGVIQSPRHLIKEKRETATLKCYPIPRHDTVYWYQQGPGQDPQFLISFYEKMQSDKGSIPDRFSAQQFSDYHSELNMSSLELGDSALYFCASSFRRDRRGETQYFGPGTRLLVL.

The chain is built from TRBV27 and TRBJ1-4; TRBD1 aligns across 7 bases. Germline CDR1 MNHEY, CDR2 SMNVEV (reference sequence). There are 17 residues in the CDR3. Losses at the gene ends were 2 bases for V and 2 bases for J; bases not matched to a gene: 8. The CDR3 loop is CASSLQSPGQTNEKLFF. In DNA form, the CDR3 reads TGTGCCAGCAGTTTACAATCCCCGGGACAGACTAATGAAAAACTGTTTTTT.

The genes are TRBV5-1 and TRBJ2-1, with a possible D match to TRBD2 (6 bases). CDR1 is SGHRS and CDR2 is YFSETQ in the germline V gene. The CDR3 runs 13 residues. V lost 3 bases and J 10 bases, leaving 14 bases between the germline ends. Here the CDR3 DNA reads TGCGCCAGCAGCTCCTACCTAGCGAGGGAGCAGTTCTTC. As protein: CASSSYLAREQFF.

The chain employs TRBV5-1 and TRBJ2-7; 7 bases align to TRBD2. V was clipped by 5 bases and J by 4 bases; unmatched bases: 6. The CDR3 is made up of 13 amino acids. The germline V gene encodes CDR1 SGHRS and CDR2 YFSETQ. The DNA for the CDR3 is TGCGCCAGCAGGCCGTCTAGCGGATACGAGCAGTACTTC. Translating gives CASRPSSGYEQYF. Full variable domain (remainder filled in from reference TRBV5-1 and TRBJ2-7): KAGVTQTPRYLIKTRGQQVTLSCSPISGHRSVSWYQQTPGQGLQFLFEYFSETQRNKGNFPGRFSGRQFSNSRSEMNVSTLELGDSALYLCASRPSSGYEQYFGPGTRLTVT.

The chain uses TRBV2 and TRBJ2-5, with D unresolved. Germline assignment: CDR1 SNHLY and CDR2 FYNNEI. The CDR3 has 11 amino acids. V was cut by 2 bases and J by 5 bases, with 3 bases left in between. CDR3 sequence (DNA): TGTGCCAGCAGTGAACACGAGACCCAGTACTTC. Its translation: CASSEHETQYF. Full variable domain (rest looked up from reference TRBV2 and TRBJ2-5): EPEVTQTPSHQVTQMGQEVILRCVPISNHLYFYWYRQILGQKVEFLVSFYNNEISEKSEIFDDQFSVERPDGSNFTLKIRSTKLEDSAMYFCASSEHETQYFGPGTRLLVL.

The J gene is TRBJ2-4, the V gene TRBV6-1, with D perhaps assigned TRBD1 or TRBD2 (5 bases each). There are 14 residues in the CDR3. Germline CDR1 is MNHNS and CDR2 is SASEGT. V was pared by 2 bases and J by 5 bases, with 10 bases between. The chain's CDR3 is CASSEWGFQNIQYF. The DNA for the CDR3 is TGTGCCAGCAGTGAATGGGGGTTCCAAAACATTCAGTACTTC.

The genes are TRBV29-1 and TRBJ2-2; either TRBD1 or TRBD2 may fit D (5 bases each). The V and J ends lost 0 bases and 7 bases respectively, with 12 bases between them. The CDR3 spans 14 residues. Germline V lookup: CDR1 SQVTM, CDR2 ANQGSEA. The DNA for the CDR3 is TGCAGCGTTGAAGATTCCCCGAGGGGCGGGGAGCTGTTTTTT. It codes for CSVEDSPRGGELFF.